This entry concerns a single T cell receptor (beta chain). The antigen is not known. This entry comes from a study of T-cell reconstitution after alpha-beta-depleted transplantation in children. There are 15 residues in the CDR3. J gave up 0 bases and V 5 bases, and 3 bases lay outside the gene matches. From germline, CDR1 is SGHRS and CDR2 YFSETQ. Unique molecular identifiers were built into the TCRbeta library. TCRdb analysed the PCR reads with MiXCR anew, one entry per CDR3 protein. The sample yields about 440,000 distinct CDR3 sequences, around two fifths seen once. Study outcomes and limitations: In some patients, recipient T cells and intrathymic progenitors surviving conditioning explained high day-60 diversity. Several hundred expanded graft clones reportedly gave rise to the alpha-beta T cells present about two months after transplant. Newly produced T cells mostly provided counts and TCRbeta diversity after one year, as hyperexpanded clones declined.

This receptor was identified in a girl aged 2 to 10 with aplastic anemia, due to receive a stem cell transplant. This chain uses TRBV5-1 with TRBJ2-7, with 12 positions matching TRBD2. The input for sequencing was PBMCs, taken before TCRalphabeta/CD19-depleted stem cell transplant. The chain's CDR3 is CASRPTSGSSYEQYF. The CDR3 DNA follows: TGCGCCAGCAGACCGACTAGCGGGAGCTCCTACGAGCAGTACTTC.